Sequencing of this TCR beta chain was carried out in a study of blood T cells in healthy people across ages. General study results and limits: It was not possible, with unsorted PBMCs, to conclusively compare naive and antigen-experienced cells.

A sample-barcoded 5' primer and a J-beta primer mix were used in a second PCR of roughly 7 to 12 cycles. Using its own MiXCR run on the 5' RACE reads, TCRdb lists one record per CDR3 protein. Here the sample spans over 1,500,000 distinct CDR3 sequences, 40% to 55% being singletons. Concerning this clonotype itself: The target antigen is unknown.

The clonotype was recovered from a woman aged 40-49 years in good health. The sample comprised blood.

The CDR3, as DNA: TGCAGTGCTAGTAAGACTAGCGGGCCCTCCTACAATGAGCAGTTCTTC. This encodes CSASKTSGPSYNEQFF. V is TRBV20-1 and J is TRBJ2-1; 10 bases are a match to TRBD2. CDR3 length: 16 residues. V lost 3 bases and J lost 0; bases outside the gene matches: 5. In germline, CDR1 is DFQATT, CDR2 SNEGSKA (reference sequence).